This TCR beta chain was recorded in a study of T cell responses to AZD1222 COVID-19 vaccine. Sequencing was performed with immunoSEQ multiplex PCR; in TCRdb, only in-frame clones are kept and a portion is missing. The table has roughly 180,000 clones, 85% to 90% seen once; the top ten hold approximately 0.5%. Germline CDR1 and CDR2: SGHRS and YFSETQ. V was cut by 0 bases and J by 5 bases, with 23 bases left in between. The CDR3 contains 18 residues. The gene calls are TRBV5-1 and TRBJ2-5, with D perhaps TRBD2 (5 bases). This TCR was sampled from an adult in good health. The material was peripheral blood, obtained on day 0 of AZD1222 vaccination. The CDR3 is CASSLGFVGDRWFETQYF. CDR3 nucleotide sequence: TGCGCCAGCAGCTTGGGTTTCGTGGGAGACCGTTGGTTTGAGACCCAGTACTTC.